This T cell receptor (beta chain) was recovered during a study of cytomegalovirus exposure and HLA in healthy donors. Background on the study: The same platform as the approximately 670 first-cohort repertoires was used for the 110 or so validation repertoires, a later analysis reported. Study observations and caveats: Most TCR sequences proved rare, with some public TCRs found in many donors. It was approximately 170 TCR beta chains that were listed as cytomegalovirus-associated.

The V end lost 5 bases, the J end lost 3 bases, and 2 bases lay between the germline ends. The CDR3 extends over 10 amino acids. The V gene's germline CDR1 is MDHEN and CDR2 SYDVKM. Assay used: immunoSEQ multiplex PCR; TCRdb lists only in-frame clones, some missing. This table has fewer than 200,000 clones, around 84% appearing once. Of note for this clone: Antigen unknown.

The V call is TRBV28, the J call TRBJ2-7; D gene ambiguous. The sample comprised PBMCs. The receptor comes from a man between 18 and 35 years old in good health and CMV-seropositive. The DNA of the CDR3 is TGTGCCAGCAGTCACTACGAGCAGTACTTC. Translation: CASSHYEQYF.